A few counts support the clone carrying this TCR beta chain. Its antigen is as yet unknown. The sample comes from a study of vaccination and CD4 T cells after COVID-19. In the study overall: A vaccine, either BNT162b2 or mRNA-1273, was given to participants in two doses. Each post-COVID sample was drawn after diagnosis, and the median interval was approximately 92 days (range 35 to 161). Overlapping SARS-CoV-2, HCoV-NL63, HCoV-OC43 and HCoV-229E spike peptides were used to stimulate cells. Following dose two, a median approximately 75 days (range 14 to 241) passed before post-vaccine samples were taken.

This CDR3 is 15 amino acids long. The J segment lost 4 bases and the V segment lost 7 bases, leaving 9 bases of the junction unmatched. Germline V gene data show CDR1 as LNHDA and CDR2 as SQIVND (reference sequence). Specified time point: late sampling 161 to 241 days after vaccination in a few convalescent patients. Treatment specified: roughly 10-day PBMC culture with coronavirus spike peptide pools or control peptides (ViraFEST assay). Oncomine TCR Beta short-read sequencing was applied to DNA from cultured CD4+ T cells. TCRdb re-called the PCR reads with MiXCR, one entry per CDR3 protein. The sample yields 20,000 to 25,000 distinct CDR3 sequences, 30% seen once.

Here the sequenced sample was CD4+ T cells from blood, cultured in vitro, taken about 7 months after SARS-CoV-2 vaccination. The rearrangement links TRBV19 to TRBJ2-3, with 9 bases aligning to TRBD1. The receptor was derived from a human donor who had recovered from COVID-19. The CDR3 sequence is CASTPDRGRSDTQYF. In nucleotides, the CDR3 is TGTGCCAGTACCCCGGACAGGGGTAGGTCAGATACGCAGTATTTT.